These 8 T cell receptor beta chains came from one sample sequenced in a study of T cell responses to AZD1222 COVID-19 vaccine. The method was immunoSEQ multiplex PCR; TCRdb's version includes in-frame clones alone and lacks a portion of them. The table has approximately 130,000 clones, roughly 82% seen once. This specimen consisted of peripheral blood, obtained 28 days after the second AZD1222 dose. The receptors come from an adult who received the AZD1222 COVID-19 vaccine.

This chain uses TRBV7-2 with TRBJ1-2, with TRBD1 matching over 10 bases. The germline CDR1 and CDR2 sequences are SGHTA and FQGNSA. The CDR3 consists of 13 residues. Germline trimming cut 4 bases from V and 14 bases from J; bases unmatched to any gene: 10. CDR3: CASSYTGQGTWTF. The CDR3 DNA reads as TGTGCCAGCAGCTACACGGGACAGGGGACCTGGACCTTC. Full variable domain (outside the CDR3, taken from reference TRBV7-2 and TRBJ1-2): GAGVSQSPSNKVTEKGKDVELRCDPISGHTALYWYRQSLGQGLEFLIYFQGNSAPDKSGLPSDRFSAERTGGSVSTLTIQRTQQEDSAVYLCASSYTGQGTWTFGSGTRLTVV.

This clone was seen many times. The chain carries TRBV5-1 and TRBJ2-2; weak D call: TRBD1 (5 bases). V was shortened by 4 bases and J by 0 bases, with 10 bases between the two germline ends. Germline loops: CDR1 SGHRS, CDR2 YFSETQ. CDR3 length: 15 residues. In DNA form, the CDR3 reads TGCGCCAGCAGCCCGACAGTATCGAACACCGGGGAGCTGTTTTTT. Translated: CASSPTVSNTGELFF.

The rearrangement joins TRBV10-2 to TRBJ1-2, with 7 bases that match TRBD1. CDR1 is WSHSY, CDR2 SAAADI, per germline. This CDR3 is 13 amino acids long. Trimming removed 7 bases from V and 6 bases from J; junction bases left unmatched: 8. The CDR3 region is CASTPDRVHGYTF. The CDR3 bases are TGCGCCAGCACCCCTGACAGGGTACATGGCTACACCTTC.

The genes are TRBV28 and TRBJ1-4; D is undetermined. CDR1 MDHEN and CDR2 SYDVKM come from the germline V gene. The V end lost 3 bases, the J end lost 6 bases, and 8 bases lay between the germline ends. This CDR3 contains 13 residues. In nucleotides, the CDR3 is TGTGCCAGCAGTTTGTGGGGTTATGAAAAACTGTTTTTT. Protein: CASSLWGYEKLFF.

This chain uses TRBV6-5 with TRBJ1-6; 9 bases match TRBD1. CDR3 length: 15 amino acids. Germline loops: CDR1 MNHEY, CDR2 SVGAGI. Trimming removed 0 bases from V and 10 bases from J; junction bases left unmatched: 4. The CDR3 DNA reads as TGTGCCAGCAGTTACTCGGGACAGGGTAGCTCACCCCTCCACTTT. Protein: CASSYSGQGSSPLHF.

On this clone itself: Other nucleotide sequences from this sample produce the same CDR3. This chain uses TRBV6-5 with TRBJ1-6, with TRBD1 matching over 11 bases. The CDR3 extends over 15 amino acids. Unmatched junction bases numbered 4, after V lost 4 bases and J lost 8 bases. CDR1 and CDR2 (germline): MNHEY, SVGAGI. The CDR3 nucleotides are TGTGCCAGCAGTTTCGGGACAGGGGGAGATTCACCCCTCCACTTT. As protein: CASSFGTGGDSPLHF.

The rearrangement links TRBV27 to TRBJ1-2, with a possible D match to TRBD1 (5 bases). The CDR3 has 13 residues. Germline V lookup: CDR1 MNHEY, CDR2 SMNVEV (reference sequence). V was shortened by 0 bases and J by 3 bases, with 5 bases between the two germline ends. CDR3 coding DNA: TGTGCCAGCAGTTTATCGGGGGACTATGGCTACACCTTC. Translated: CASSLSGDYGYTF.

This clone was seen only once. Other DNA sequences in the same sample also yield this CDR3. CDR3 sequence: CASSPSGDYGYTF. The CDR3 bases are TGTGCCAGCTCACCATCAGGGGACTATGGCTACACCTTC. The rearrangement joins TRBV18 to TRBJ1-2; possibly TRBD1 for D (6 bases). The CDR3 spans 13 residues. CDR1 KGHSH and CDR2 LQKENI come from the germline V gene. V lost 2 bases to trimming and J lost 3 bases, with 7 bases between them.